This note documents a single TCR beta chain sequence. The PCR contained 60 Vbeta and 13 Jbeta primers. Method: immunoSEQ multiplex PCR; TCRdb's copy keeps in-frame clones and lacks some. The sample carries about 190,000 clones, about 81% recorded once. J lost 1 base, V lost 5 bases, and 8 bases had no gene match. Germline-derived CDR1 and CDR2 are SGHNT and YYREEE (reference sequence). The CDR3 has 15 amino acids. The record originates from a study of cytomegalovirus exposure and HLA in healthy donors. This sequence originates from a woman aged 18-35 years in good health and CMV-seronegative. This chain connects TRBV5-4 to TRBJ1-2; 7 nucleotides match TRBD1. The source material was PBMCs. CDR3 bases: TGTGCCAGCAGGAACTACAGGGGCCTTAACTATGGCTACACCTTC. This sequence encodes CASRNYRGLNYGYTF.